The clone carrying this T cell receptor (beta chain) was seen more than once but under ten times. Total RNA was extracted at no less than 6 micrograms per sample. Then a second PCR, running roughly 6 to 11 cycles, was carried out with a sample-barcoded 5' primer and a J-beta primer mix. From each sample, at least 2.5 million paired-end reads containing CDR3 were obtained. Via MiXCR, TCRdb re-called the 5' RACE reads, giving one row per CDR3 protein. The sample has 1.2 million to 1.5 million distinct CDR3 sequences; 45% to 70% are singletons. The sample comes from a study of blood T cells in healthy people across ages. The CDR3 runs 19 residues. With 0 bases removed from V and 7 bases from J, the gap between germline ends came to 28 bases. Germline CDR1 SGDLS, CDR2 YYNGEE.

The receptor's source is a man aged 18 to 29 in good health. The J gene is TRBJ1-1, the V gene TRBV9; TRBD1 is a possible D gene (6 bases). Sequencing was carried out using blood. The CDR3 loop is CASSVEGQWILRGLNEAFF. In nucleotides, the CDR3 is TGTGCCAGCAGCGTAGAGGGACAATGGATCTTAAGGGGTTTGAATGAAGCTTTCTTT.